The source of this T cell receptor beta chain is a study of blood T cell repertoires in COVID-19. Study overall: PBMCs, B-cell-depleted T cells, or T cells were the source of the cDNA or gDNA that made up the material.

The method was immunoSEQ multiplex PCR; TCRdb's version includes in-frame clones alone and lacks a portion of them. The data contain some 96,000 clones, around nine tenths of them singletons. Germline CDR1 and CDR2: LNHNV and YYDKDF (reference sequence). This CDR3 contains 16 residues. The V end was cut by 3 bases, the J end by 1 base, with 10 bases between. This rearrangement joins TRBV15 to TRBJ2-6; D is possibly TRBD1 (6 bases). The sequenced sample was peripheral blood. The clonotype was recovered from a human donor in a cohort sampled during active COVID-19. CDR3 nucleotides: TGTGCCACCAGCAGGATTAGGGGGTCTGGGGCCAACGTCCTGACTTTC. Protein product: CATSRIRGSGANVLTF.